Below, 22 T cell receptor beta chains from the same sample are listed, as sequenced in a study of OX40 agonist ivuxolimab in advanced cancers. TCRdb's table, derived via immunoSEQ multiplex PCR, lists solely in-frame clones and lacks some. This table has around 44,000 clones, just under 90% appearing once. The sequencing used CD4+ or CD8+ T cells sorted from blood, collected in a trial of the OX40 agonist ivuxolimab. The receptors shown here come from an adult with an advanced solid tumor such as melanoma, head and neck, liver or kidney cancer.

The chain combines TRBV15 with TRBJ1-5, with unresolved D. The germline V and J ends were trimmed by 0 bases and 0 bases, with 15 bases remaining between them. There are 18 residues in the CDR3. Looked up from germline, CDR1 is LNHNV and CDR2 is YYDKDF (reference sequence). The CDR3 region is CATSRDPPYAYSNQPQHF. Here the CDR3 DNA reads TGTGCCACCAGCAGAGACCCCCCCTACGCATATAGCAATCAGCCCCAGCATTTT.

A single count supports this clone. The rearrangement links TRBV29-1 to TRBJ2-3, with D possibly being TRBD2 (6 bases). Per germline, CDR1 SQVTM and CDR2 ANQGSEA. This CDR3 has 13 residues. Trimming removed 7 bases from V and 3 bases from J, with 14 bases in between. CDR3 protein: CSGSQAGTDTQYF. CDR3 in DNA: TGCAGCGGCTCACAGGCGGGAACAGATACGCAGTATTTT.

The chain uses TRBV27 and TRBJ2-2, with D maybe TRBD1 (5 bases). The germline gives CDR1 MNHEY, CDR2 SMNVEV (reference sequence). V was trimmed by 5 bases and J by 2 bases, leaving 9 bases between them. The CDR3 length is 14 residues. For the CDR3, the DNA is TGTGCCAGCAGTCGGACAACTAACACCGGGGAGCTGTTTTTT. As protein: CASSRTTNTGELFF.

The V call is TRBV10-1, the J call TRBJ2-1; D is unclear. This CDR3 is built from 13 residues. V was shortened by 0 bases and J by 8 bases, with 8 bases between the two germline ends. Germline loops: CDR1 WNHNN, CDR2 SYGVQD (reference sequence). The CDR3 reads CASSESDLHEQFF. For the CDR3, the DNA is TGCGCCAGCAGTGAGTCGGATCTGCATGAGCAGTTCTTC.

The chain has TRBV20-1 and TRBJ1-6; D gene unclear. The CDR3 is 11 amino acids. The germline CDR1 and CDR2 sequences are DFQATT and SNEGSKA (reference sequence). Trimming shortened V by 3 bases and J by 9 bases, and 6 bases separated the two germline ends. CDR3 sequence: CSASVGSPLHF. In nucleotides, the CDR3 is TGCAGTGCTAGTGTCGGTTCACCCCTCCACTTT.

The V gene is TRBV19, the J gene TRBJ1-2; perhaps TRBD1 as D (6 bases). The CDR3 is 13 residues long. Germline values: CDR1 LNHDA, CDR2 SQIVND (reference sequence). The V end lost 3 bases, the J end lost 8 bases, and 13 bases lay between the germline ends. The chain's CDR3 is CASSIGGPGGYTF. CDR3 coding DNA: TGTGCCAGTAGTATTGGGGGGCCCGGAGGCTACACCTTC. Full variable domain (rest looked up from reference TRBV19 and TRBJ1-2): DGGITQSPKYLFRKEGQNVTLSCEQNLNHDAMYWYRQDPGQGLRLIYYSQIVNDFQKGDIAEGYSVSREKKESFPLTVTSAQKNPTAFYLCASSIGGPGGYTFGSGTRLTVV.

This chain joins TRBV4-2 and TRBJ1-1; perhaps TRBD1 as D (5 bases). V lost 4 bases to trimming and J lost 1 base, with 10 bases between them. There are 14 residues in the CDR3. Germline V gene lookup returns CDR1 LGHNA and CDR2 YNFKEQ. The CDR3 DNA reads as TGTGCCAGCAGCCCAGGGATTTGGAACACTGAAGCTTTCTTT. Protein sequence: CASSPGIWNTEAFF.

This clone has just one count. This sequence joins TRBV7-3 and TRBJ2-7; the D is unclear. There are 13 residues in the CDR3. Germline V gene sequence: CDR1 SGHTA, CDR2 FQGTGA. Trimming took 3 bases from V and 4 from J, leaving 10 bases between them. CDR3 sequence (DNA): TGTGCCAGCAGCTTGGCTAAGGGATACGAGCAGTACTTC. It is translated as CASSLAKGYEQYF. Supplemented by reference TRBV7-3 and TRBJ2-7, the full variable domain reads GAGVSQTPSNKVTEKGKYVELRCDPISGHTALYWYRQSLGQGPEFLIYFQGTGAADDSGLPNDRFFAVRPEGSVSTLKIQRTERGDSAVYLCASSLAKGYEQYFGPGTRLTVT.

This chain uses TRBV5-6 with TRBJ2-7; the D is unclear. Looked up from germline, CDR1 is SGHDT and CDR2 is YYEEEE. CDR3 length equals 14 residues. V lost 0 bases and J lost 7, with 14 bases in between. The CDR3 here is CASSLVAATWEQYF. The CDR3 DNA reads TGTGCCAGCAGCTTGGTTGCGGCCACTTGGGAGCAGTACTTC.

The count of this clone is one. V usage is TRBV7-3 and J usage is TRBJ2-1; 11 positions match TRBD2. CDR1 SGHTA and CDR2 FQGTGA come from the germline V gene. V shed 2 bases, J shed 9 bases, and the junction held 3 bases outside the gene matches. The CDR3 is made up of 14 amino acids. In DNA form, the CDR3 reads TGTGCCAGCAGCTTACTAGCGGGAGGTAGTGAGCAGTTCTTC. Translation gives CASSLLAGGSEQFF. Complete variable domain (other parts from reference TRBV7-3 and TRBJ2-1): GAGVSQTPSNKVTEKGKYVELRCDPISGHTALYWYRQSLGQGPEFLIYFQGTGAADDSGLPNDRFFAVRPEGSVSTLKIQRTERGDSAVYLCASSLLAGGSEQFFGPGTRLTVL.

The chain carries TRBV9 and TRBJ2-2, with 10 bases identical to TRBD2. J gave up 3 bases and V 4 bases, and 6 bases lay outside the gene matches. The V gene's germline CDR1 is SGDLS and CDR2 YYNGEE. The CDR3 is 16 residues long. CDR3 nucleotide sequence: TGTGCCAGCAGCTTTTCAGCGGGAGGGTACACCGGGGAGCTGTTTTTT. Protein product: CASSFSAGGYTGELFF. Supplemented by reference TRBV9 and TRBJ2-2, the full variable domain reads DSGVTQTPKHLITATGQRVTLRCSPRSGDLSVYWYQQSLDQGLQFLIQYYNGEERAKGNILERFSAQQFPDLHSELNLSSLELGDSALYFCASSFSAGGYTGELFFGEGSRLTVL.

Of note for this clone: Mismatch with germline at one junction end may stem from a read error. CDR3 bases: TGTGCCACCAGCCCCCGCGGGGGGAGCACAGATACGCAGTATTTT. Its translation is CATSPRGGSTDTQYF. The chain recombines TRBV7-2 with TRBJ2-3; 8 bases are a match to TRBD2. This CDR3 has 15 amino acids. CDR1 is SGHTA and CDR2 is FQGNSA in the germline V gene.

The chain couples TRBV6-4 to TRBJ2-5; D may be TRBD2 (5 bases). Trimming removed 5 bases from V and 5 bases from J, with 12 bases in between. This CDR3 spans 13 amino acids. Germline-derived CDR1 and CDR2 are MRHNA and SNTAGT. CDR3 nucleotide sequence: TGTGCCAGCAGTCTTACTAGAGGCGAGACCCAGTACTTC. Its protein product is CASSLTRGETQYF.

CDR3 nucleotides: TGTGCCAGCAGGATCTCTAGGGCAGATACGCAGTATTTT. The encoded protein is CASRISRADTQYF. V and J are TRBV11-2 and TRBJ2-3; D remains ambiguous. The V gene lost 6 bases and the J gene lost 4 bases, with 11 bases spanning the gap. The CDR3 has 13 amino acids. Germline V gene lookup returns CDR1 SGHAT and CDR2 FQNNGV.

The V call is TRBV9, the J call TRBJ2-4, with D possibly matching TRBD2 (6 bases). Germline V CDR1 and CDR2: SGDLS, YYNGEE. V was shortened by 3 bases and J by 6 bases, with 10 bases between the two germline ends. This CDR3 comprises 13 residues. The CDR3 DNA follows: TGTGCCAGCAGCGGAGCGGGTCCAAACATTCAGTACTTC. Amino acid sequence: CASSGAGPNIQYF.

V is TRBV14 and J is TRBJ2-2; D call uncertain. The CDR3 is made up of 14 amino acids. V lost 4 bases to trimming and J lost 2 bases, with 8 bases between them. The germline V gene has CDR1 SGHDN and CDR2 FVKESK. The CDR3 nucleotides read TGTGCCAGCAGCCGGACCCCTAACACCGGGGAGCTGTTTTTT. It yields the protein CASSRTPNTGELFF.

The chain carries TRBV5-6 and TRBJ1-5; the match to TRBD1 covers 11 bases. The germline CDR1 and CDR2 sequences are SGHDT and YYEEEE. J lost 0 bases, V lost 3 bases, and 5 bases had no gene match. The CDR3 totals 17 residues. The CDR3 bases are TGTGCCAGCAGCTCCGGGACAGGGGGATTTAGCAATCAGCCCCAGCATTTT. Residues: CASSSGTGGFSNQPQHF.

The genes are TRBV7-2 and TRBJ1-4, with D maybe TRBD1 (5 bases). Deletions cut 1 base from V and 5 bases from J, with 8 bases between. This CDR3 spans 14 amino acids. The germline CDR1 and CDR2 sequences are SGHTA and FQGNSA. CDR3 sequence reads: CASSLGQRNEKLFF. The DNA for the CDR3 is TGTGCCAGCAGCTTAGGACAGAGAAATGAAAAACTGTTTTTT.

V and J are TRBV10-3 and TRBJ2-1, with D hard to call. The CDR3 totals 15 residues. Germline V lookup: CDR1 ENHRY, CDR2 SYGVKD. V dropped 2 bases and J dropped 0 bases, with 8 bases sitting between them. In DNA, the CDR3 is TGTGCCATCAGTGAGGGGCCTAGCTCCTACAATGAGCAGTTCTTC. The encoded protein is CAISEGPSSYNEQFF.

This chain joins TRBV2 and TRBJ1-1; TRBD1 might be the D (5 bases). The germline gives CDR1 SNHLY, CDR2 FYNNEI. V shed 4 bases and J shed 0 bases, with 15 bases lying between them. The CDR3 totals 16 residues. The CDR3 loop reads CASSGQGGIMNTEAFF. Written as DNA, the CDR3 is TGTGCCAGCAGTGGGCAGGGCGGCATAATGAACACTGAAGCTTTCTTT.

The V and J genes are TRBV10-1 and TRBJ2-3; 7 nucleotides line up with TRBD2. V dropped 3 bases and J dropped 0; count of bases not matched to a gene: 6. The CDR3 loop spans 16 amino acids. The germline V gene encodes CDR1 WNHNN and CDR2 SYGVQD (reference sequence). Written as DNA, the CDR3 is TGCGCCAGCAGTGACGGCGGGAGATCGAGCACAGATACGCAGTATTTT. Translation gives CASSDGGRSSTDTQYF.

The CDR3 DNA reads as TGTGCCAGCAGCAAATGTAGACTAGCGGGTAGGCAGTTCTTC. Translated, it gives CASSKCRLAGRQFF. This chain uses TRBV21-1 with TRBJ2-1; the tabulated D call, TRBD2, remains unverified against the DNA. TRBV21-1 is reported as a pseudogene. The CDR3 is made up of 14 amino acids.